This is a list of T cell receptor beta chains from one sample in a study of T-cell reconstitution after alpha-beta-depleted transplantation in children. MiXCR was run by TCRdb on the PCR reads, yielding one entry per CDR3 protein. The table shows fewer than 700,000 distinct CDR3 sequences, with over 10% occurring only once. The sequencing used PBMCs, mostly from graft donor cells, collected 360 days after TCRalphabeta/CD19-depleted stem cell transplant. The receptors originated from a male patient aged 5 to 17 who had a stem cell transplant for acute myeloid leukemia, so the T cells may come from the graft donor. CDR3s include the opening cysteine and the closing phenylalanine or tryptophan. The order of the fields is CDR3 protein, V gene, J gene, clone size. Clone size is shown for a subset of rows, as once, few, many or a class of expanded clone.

CAICRGSYNEQFF	TRBV6-6	TRBJ2-1	many
CASRTSGSTKREQFF	TRBV5-1	TRBJ2-1	few
CASSPLTRDSSTDTQYF	TRBV4-2	TRBJ2-3	few
CASSLSSPYGYTF	TRBV12-3/TRBV12-4	TRBJ1-2	few
CASSLGDENEQYF	TRBV5-6	TRBJ2-7	few
CASTHWDTTNTGELFF	TRBV7-2	TRBJ2-2	once
CASSSPPPQPGELFF	TRBV5-1	TRBJ2-2	NA
CASSQDLRIHREMGYTF	TRBV3-1	TRBJ1-2	few
CSVDFLGGTKWGEQYF	TRBV20-1	TRBJ2-7	NA
CASSRRTGAYEQYF	TRBV28	TRBJ2-7	many
CASSFGTVNQPQHF	TRBV28	TRBJ1-5	NA
CASTSGLAGGLNEQFF	TRBV12-3/TRBV12-4	TRBJ2-1	many
CASSYRGMEQFF	TRBV6-2/TRBV6-3	TRBJ2-1	NA
CASTLVEGGEQYF	TRBV6-6	TRBJ2-7	NA
CASSFYSTANPTQYF	TRBV27	TRBJ2-5	few
CASSRSDYNYGYTF	TRBV19	TRBJ1-2	few
CASSYSQGSGNTIYF	TRBV6-5	TRBJ1-3	NA
CSVGPQGGSYNEQFF	TRBV29-1	TRBJ2-1	few
CAISEPGTGGGEKLFF	TRBV10-3	TRBJ1-4	NA
CASSRPTGPSNRANVLTF	TRBV11-2	TRBJ2-6	NA
CASRFPTAGGPSYNEQFF	TRBV11-2	TRBJ2-1	NA
CASGPGVRPRAYNEQFF	TRBV27	TRBJ2-1	NA
CASSLLREVTLAKNIQYF	TRBV11-2	TRBJ2-4	few
CASSLGGNNSPLHF	TRBV5-6	TRBJ1-6	few
CATSESGTSGRNHNEQFF	TRBV24-1	TRBJ2-1	many
CASNQIRTDTQYF	TRBV12-3/TRBV12-4	TRBJ2-3	NA
CASSLTVPSGNTIYF	TRBV28	TRBJ1-3	NA
CASSFPETSGSGWTQYF	TRBV12-3/TRBV12-4	TRBJ2-5	NA
CASSLTQTGANVLTF	TRBV27	TRBJ2-6	many
CASSPSGQGDEKLFF	TRBV28	TRBJ1-4	NA
CASSSRGHTSGANVLTF	TRBV27	TRBJ2-6	many
CASSLTGAYEQYF	TRBV7-9	TRBJ2-7	many